The clone carrying this T cell receptor beta chain is a singleton in its sample. Followed over time, Seattle patients had been enrolled while infection was active. Looked up from germline, CDR1 is SGHAT and CDR2 is FQDESV (reference sequence). V lost 6 bases to trimming and J lost 2 bases, with 10 bases between them. The CDR3 has 13 amino acids. The data originate from a study of blood T cell repertoires in COVID-19. Study-wide background: T cells, B-cell-depleted T cells, or PBMCs provided the cDNA or gDNA that served as material.

TCRdb keeps only in-frame clones here, not all; method: immunoSEQ multiplex PCR. The sample has roughly 180,000 clones, roughly four fifths seen once. The sequence derives from a woman in her forties with COVID-19, enrolled during active disease. The specimen was peripheral blood. J is TRBJ1-2 and V is TRBV11-1; D possibly corresponds to TRBD1 (6 bases). CDR3 loop: CASSSTGNYGYTF. CDR3 nucleotides: TGTGCCAGCAGTTCAACAGGGAACTATGGCTACACCTTC.